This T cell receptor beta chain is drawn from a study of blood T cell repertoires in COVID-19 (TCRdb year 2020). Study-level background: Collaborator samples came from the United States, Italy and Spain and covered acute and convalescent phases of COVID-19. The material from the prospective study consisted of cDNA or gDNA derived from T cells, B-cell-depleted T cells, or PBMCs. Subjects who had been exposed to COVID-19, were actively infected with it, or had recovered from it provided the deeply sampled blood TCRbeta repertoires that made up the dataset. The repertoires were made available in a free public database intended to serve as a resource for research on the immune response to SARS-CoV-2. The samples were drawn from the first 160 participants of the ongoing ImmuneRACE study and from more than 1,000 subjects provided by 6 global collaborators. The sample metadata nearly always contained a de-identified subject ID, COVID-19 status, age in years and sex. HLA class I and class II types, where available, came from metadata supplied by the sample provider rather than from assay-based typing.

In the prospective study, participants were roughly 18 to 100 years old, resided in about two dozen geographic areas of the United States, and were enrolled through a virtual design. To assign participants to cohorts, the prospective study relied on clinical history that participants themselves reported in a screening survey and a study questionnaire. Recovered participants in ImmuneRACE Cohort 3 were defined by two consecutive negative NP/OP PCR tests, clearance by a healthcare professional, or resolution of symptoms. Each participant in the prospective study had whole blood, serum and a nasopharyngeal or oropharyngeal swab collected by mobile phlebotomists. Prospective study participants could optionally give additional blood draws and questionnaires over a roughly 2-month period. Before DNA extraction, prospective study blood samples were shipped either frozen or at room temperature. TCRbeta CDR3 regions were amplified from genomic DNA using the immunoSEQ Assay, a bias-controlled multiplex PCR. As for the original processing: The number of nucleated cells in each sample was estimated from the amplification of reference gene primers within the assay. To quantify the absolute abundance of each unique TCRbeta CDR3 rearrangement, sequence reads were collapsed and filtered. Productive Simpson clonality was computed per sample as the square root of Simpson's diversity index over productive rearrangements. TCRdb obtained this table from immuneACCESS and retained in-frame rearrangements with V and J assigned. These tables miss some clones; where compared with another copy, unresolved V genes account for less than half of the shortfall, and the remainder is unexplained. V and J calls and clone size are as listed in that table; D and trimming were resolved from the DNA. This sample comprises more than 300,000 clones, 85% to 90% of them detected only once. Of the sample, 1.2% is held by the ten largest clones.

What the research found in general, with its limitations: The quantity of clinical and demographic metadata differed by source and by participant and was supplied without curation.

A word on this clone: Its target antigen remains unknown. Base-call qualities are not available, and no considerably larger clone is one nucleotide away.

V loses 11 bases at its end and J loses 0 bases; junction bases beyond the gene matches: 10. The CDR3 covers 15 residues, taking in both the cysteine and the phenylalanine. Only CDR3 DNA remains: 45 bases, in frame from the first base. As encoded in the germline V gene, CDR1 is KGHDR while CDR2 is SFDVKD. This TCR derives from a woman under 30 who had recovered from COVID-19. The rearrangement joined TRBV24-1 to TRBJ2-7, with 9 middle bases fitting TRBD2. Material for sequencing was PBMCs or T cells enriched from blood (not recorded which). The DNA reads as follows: TGTGCCAGGCGGGGGGGCACCTCAACCTCCTACGAGCAGTACTTC. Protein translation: CARRGGTSTSYEQYF.